Detailed here is one T cell receptor (beta chain). Its antigen remains unidentified. These data are taken from a study of T-cell memory formation after mild COVID-19. About the study: TCR clusters were mostly donor specific.

TCRalpha and TCRbeta libraries used 5'RACE with constant-segment primers and UMIs. MiXCR, applied by TCRdb to the 5' RACE reads, yields one record per CDR3 protein. Among 350,000 to 450,000 distinct CDR3 sequences listed, 20% to 25% were seen once. Study-level findings and limits: CD4+ bias marked clones expanding day 15 to 37, unlike balanced contracting clones. Chiefly within CM and EM were the contracting CD4+ clones; CD8+ ones were within EMRA.

Source material: PBMCs or a T cell subset sorted from them (not recorded which). This TCR derives from an adult woman who had mild COVID-19 (a few samples of this study predate the infection). Cell type and time point are not known.

This CDR3 reads CASALLLAPWQYF. The CDR3 DNA follows: TGTGCCAGCGCCCTCCTACTAGCGCCATGGCAGTATTTT. The chain employs TRBV11-2 and TRBJ2-3; 7 nucleotides line up with TRBD2. Germline V lookup: CDR1 SGHAT, CDR2 FQNNGV. The J segment lost 11 bases and the V segment lost 8 bases, leaving 13 bases of the junction unmatched. The CDR3 has 13 amino acids.